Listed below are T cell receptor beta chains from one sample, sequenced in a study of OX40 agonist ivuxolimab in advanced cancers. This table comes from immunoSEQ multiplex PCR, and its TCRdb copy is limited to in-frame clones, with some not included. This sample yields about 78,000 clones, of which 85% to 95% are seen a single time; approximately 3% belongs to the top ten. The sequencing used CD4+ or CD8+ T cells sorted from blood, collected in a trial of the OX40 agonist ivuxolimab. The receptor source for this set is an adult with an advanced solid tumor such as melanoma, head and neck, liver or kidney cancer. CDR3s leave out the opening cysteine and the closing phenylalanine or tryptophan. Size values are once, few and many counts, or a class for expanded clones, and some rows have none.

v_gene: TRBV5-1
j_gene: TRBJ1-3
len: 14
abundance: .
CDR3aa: ASSLTRTGTGNTIY

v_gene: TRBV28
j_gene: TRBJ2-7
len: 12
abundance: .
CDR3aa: ASSRTGVVDEQY

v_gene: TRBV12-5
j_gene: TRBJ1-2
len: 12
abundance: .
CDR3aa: ASGPGPWGYGYT

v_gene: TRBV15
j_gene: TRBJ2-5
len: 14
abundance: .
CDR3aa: ATSRDGASGGKTQY

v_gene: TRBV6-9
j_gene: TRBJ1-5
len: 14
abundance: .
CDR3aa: ASSYFGGGSNQPQH

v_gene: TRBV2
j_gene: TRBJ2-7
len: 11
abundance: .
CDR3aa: ASSGLFHNEQY

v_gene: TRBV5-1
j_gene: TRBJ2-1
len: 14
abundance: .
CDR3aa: ASSLGQGASYNEQF

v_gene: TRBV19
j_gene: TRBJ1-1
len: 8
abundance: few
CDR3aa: ASGTVEAF

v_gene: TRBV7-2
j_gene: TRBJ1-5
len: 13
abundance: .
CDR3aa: ASSWQGGGNQPQH

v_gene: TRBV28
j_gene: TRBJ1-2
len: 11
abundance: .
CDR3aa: ASSPGQYYGYT

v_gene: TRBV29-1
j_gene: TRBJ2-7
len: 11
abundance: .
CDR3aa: SIGRTGAYEQY

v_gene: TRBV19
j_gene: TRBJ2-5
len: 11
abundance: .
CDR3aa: ASSFSPEGTQY

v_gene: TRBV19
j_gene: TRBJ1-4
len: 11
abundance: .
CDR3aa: ASSISPYEKLF

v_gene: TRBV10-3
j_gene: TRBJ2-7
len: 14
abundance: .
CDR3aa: AISVYPEPSSYEQY

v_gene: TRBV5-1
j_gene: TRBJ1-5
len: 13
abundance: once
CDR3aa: ASSSGTGVGQPQH

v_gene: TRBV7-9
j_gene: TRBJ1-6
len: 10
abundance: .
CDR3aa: ASSRFNSPLH

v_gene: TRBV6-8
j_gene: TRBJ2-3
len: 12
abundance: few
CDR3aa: ASNYSGRADTQY

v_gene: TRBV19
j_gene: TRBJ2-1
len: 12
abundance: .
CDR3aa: ASTPGDSVYEQF

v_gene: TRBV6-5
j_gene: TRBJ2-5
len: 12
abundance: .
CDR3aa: ASSYPGPQQTQY

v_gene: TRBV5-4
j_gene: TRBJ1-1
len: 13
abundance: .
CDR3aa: ASSAGTGQSTEAF

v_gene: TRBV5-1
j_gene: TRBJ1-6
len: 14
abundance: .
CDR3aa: ASSLGGARYNSPLH

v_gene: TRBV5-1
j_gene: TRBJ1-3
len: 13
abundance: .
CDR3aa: ASSLAGGSGNTIY

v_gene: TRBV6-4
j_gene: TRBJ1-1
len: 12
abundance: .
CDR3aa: ASTRDRGQTEAF

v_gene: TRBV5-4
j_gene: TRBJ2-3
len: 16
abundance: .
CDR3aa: ASSLAPRRQGPADTQY

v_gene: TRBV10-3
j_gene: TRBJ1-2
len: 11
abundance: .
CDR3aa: AMSPGANYGYT

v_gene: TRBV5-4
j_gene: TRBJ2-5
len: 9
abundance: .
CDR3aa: ASSWGETQY

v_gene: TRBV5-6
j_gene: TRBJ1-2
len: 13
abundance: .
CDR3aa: ASSLGLLAPYGYT

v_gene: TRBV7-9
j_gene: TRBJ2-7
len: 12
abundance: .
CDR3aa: ASSHAPPWNEQY

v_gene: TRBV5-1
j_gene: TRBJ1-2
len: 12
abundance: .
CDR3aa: ASSPGQGAYGYT

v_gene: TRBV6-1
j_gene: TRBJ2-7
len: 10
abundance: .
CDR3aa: AIRDNSYEQY

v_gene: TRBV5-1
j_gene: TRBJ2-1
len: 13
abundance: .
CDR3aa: ASSLAAREGTEQF

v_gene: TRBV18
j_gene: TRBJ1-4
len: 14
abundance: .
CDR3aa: ASSLFTGTTNEKLF

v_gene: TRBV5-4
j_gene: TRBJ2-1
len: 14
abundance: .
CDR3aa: ASRPGTPSTYNEQF

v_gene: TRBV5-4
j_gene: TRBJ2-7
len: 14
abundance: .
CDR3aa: ASSRGLAGPPREQY

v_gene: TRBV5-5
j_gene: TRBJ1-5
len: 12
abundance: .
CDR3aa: ASSPGQSSRPQH

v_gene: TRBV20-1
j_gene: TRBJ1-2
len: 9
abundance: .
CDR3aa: SGSGTYGYT

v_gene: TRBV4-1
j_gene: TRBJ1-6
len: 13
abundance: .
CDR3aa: ASSQEGQGGSPLH

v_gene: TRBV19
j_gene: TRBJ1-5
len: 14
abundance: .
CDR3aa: ASSIGYETGSQPQH

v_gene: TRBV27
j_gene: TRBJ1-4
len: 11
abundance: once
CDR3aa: ASSPATNEKLF

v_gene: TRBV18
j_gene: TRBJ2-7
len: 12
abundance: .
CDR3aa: ASSPALSSYEQY

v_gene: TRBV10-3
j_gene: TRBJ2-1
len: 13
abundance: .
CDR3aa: AISERAAFPNEQF

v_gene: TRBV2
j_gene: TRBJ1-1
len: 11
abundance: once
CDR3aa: ASRATVNTEAF

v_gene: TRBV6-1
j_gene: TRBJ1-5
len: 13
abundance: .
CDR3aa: ASSGTGLSFEPQH

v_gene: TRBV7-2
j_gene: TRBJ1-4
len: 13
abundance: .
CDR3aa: ASSLGGVGNEKLF

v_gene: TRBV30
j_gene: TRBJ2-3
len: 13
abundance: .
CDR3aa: AWSGPGSGTDTQY

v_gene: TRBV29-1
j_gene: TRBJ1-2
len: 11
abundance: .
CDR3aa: SVGWAGAGGYT

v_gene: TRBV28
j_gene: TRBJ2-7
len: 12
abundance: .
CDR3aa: ATGTSRGSYEQY

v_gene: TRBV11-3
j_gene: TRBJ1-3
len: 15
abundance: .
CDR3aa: ASSQSSPGVSGNTIY

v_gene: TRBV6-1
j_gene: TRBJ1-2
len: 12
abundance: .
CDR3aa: ASNTGTPNYGYT

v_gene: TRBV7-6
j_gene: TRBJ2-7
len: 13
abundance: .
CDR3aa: ASSYRTGWAYEQY

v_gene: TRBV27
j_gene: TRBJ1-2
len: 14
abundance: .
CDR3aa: ASSRTYTGANYGYT

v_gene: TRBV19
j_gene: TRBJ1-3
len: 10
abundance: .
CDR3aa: ASSRRGNTIY

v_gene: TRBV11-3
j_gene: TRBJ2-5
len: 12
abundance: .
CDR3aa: ASSLAGGKETQY

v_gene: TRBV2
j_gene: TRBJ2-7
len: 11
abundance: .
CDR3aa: ASTPLPGGEQY

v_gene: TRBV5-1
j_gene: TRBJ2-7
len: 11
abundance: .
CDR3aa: ASSFHGTYEQY

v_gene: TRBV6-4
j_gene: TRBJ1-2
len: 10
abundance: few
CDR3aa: ASRSDGYGYT